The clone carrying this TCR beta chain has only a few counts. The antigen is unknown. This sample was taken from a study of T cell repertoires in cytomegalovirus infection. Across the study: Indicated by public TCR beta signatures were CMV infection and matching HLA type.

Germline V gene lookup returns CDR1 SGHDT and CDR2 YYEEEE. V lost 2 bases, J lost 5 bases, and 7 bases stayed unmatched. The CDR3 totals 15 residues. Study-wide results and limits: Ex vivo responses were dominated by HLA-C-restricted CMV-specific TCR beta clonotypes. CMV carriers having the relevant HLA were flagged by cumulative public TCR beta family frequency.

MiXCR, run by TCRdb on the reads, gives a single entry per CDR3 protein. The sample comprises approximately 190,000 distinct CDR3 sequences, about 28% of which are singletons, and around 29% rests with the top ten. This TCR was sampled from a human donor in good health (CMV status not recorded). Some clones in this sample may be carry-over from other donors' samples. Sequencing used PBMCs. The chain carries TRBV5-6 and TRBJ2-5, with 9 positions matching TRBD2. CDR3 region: CASSFGSGGRETQYF. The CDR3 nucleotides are TGTGCCAGCAGCTTCGGTAGCGGGGGTCGGGAGACCCAGTACTTC.